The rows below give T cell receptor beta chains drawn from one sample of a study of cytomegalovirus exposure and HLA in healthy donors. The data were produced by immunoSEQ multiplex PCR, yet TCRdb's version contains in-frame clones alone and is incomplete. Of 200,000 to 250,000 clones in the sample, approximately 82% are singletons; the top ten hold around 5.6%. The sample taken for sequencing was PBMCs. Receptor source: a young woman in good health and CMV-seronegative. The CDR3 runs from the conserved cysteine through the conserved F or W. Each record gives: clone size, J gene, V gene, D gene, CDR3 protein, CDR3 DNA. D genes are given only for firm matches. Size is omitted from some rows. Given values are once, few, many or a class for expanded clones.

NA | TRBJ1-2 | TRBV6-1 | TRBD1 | CASSGRAGGEIDNYGYTF | TGTGCCAGCAGTGGACGTGCAGGGGGAGAGATAGATAACTATGGCTACACCTTC
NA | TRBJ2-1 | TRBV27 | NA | CASSLAASGQLYNEQFF | TGTGCCAGCAGTCTCGCCGCGTCAGGGCAGCTCTACAATGAGCAGTTCTTC
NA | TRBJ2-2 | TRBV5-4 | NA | CASSPPTSEPGELFF | TGTGCCAGCAGCCCCCCAACTAGTGAACCCGGGGAGCTGTTTTTT
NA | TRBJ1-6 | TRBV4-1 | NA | CASSLKTGGPSYNSPLHF | TGCGCCAGCAGCCTAAAGACCGGGGGGCCCTCCTATAATTCACCCCTCCACTTT
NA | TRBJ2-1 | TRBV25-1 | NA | CASSDGTPEIQQFF | TGTGCCAGCAGTGACGGGACTCCAGAGATCCAGCAGTTCTTC
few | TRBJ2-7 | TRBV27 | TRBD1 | CASSRPTGNEQYF | TGTGCCAGCAGCCGGCCGACAGGGAACGAGCAGTACTTC
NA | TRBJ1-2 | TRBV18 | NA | CASSPLDSADGYTF | TGTGCCAGCTCCCCCCTGGACAGTGCAGATGGCTACACCTTC
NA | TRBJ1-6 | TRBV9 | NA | CASSLLGSYNSPLHF | TGTGCCAGCAGCCTCCTAGGCTCCTATAATTCACCCCTCCACTTT
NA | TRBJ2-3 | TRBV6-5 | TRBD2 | CASQSGGRPDTQYF | TGTGCCAGTCAGAGCGGGGGCCGCCCAGATACGCAGTATTTT
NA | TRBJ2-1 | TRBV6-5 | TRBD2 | CASSFTAGGNEQFF | TGTGCCAGCAGTTTCACGGCGGGAGGAAATGAGCAGTTCTTC
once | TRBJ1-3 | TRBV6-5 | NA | CAAWAPFSGNTIYF | TGTGCCGCATGGGCTCCCTTCTCTGGAAACACCATATATTTT
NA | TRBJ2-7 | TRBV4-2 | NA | CASSETGPEQYF | TGTGCCAGCAGCGAAACAGGTCCCGAGCAGTACTTC
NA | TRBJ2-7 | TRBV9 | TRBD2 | CASSVGISGRANEQYF | TGTGCCAGCAGCGTAGGGATAAGCGGGAGGGCGAACGAGCAGTACTTC
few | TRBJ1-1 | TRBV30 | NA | CAWSVINTEAFF | TGTGCCTGGAGTGTAATTAACACTGAAGCTTTCTTT
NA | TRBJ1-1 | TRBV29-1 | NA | CSAAETETEAFF | TGCAGCGCTGCCGAGACGGAGACTGAAGCTTTCTTT
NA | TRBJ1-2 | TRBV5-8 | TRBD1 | CASNLDRGRPYGYTF | TGTGCCAGCAACCTTGACAGGGGGCGACCTTATGGCTACACCTTC
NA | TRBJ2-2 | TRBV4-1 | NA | CASSQGTLDRPNTGELFF | TGCGCCAGCAGCCAAGGAACACTGGACAGACCGAACACCGGGGAGCTGTTTTTT
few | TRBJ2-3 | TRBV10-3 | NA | CAISDRQGDGTDTQYF | TGTGCCATCAGTGACCGGCAAGGGGATGGCACAGATACGCAGTATTTT
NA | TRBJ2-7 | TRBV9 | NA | CASSVDSFYEQYF | TGTGCCAGCAGCGTAGACTCATTCTACGAGCAGTACTTC
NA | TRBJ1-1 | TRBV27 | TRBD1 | CASSSRGRGNTEAFF | TGTGCCAGCAGTTCAAGGGGGCGCGGGAACACTGAAGCTTTCTTT
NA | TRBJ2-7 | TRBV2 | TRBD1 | CASSERGRPDYEQYF | TGTGCCAGCAGTGAAAGGGGGCGTCCGGACTACGAGCAGTACTTC
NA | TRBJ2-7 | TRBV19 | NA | CASSMSGTTYEQYF | TGTGCCAGTAGTATGTCCGGGACGACCTACGAGCAGTACTTC
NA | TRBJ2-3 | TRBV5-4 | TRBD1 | CASSSRGGRDTQYF | TGTGCCAGCAGCTCCCGAGGGGGCAGAGATACGCAGTATTTT
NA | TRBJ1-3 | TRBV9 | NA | CASSYQESGNTIYF | TGTGCCAGCAGTTACCAGGAATCTGGAAACACCATATATTTT
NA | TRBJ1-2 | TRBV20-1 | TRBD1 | CSATGAYGYTF | TGCAGTGCCACAGGGGCTTATGGCTACACCTTC
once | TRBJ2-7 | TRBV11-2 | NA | CASSQREAGRSYEQYF | TGTGCCAGCAGCCAAAGGGAGGCGGGGCGCTCCTACGAGCAGTACTTC
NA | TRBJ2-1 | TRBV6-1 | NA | CASPGQDSYNEQFF | TGTGCCAGCCCAGGGCAGGACTCCTACAATGAGCAGTTCTTC
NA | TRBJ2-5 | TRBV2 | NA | CASRGDSSETQYF | TGTGCCAGCAGGGGTGACTCCTCAGAGACCCAGTACTTC
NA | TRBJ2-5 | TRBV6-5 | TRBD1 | CASSFVDRQETQYF | TGTGCCAGCAGTTTTGTGGACAGGCAGGAGACCCAGTACTTC
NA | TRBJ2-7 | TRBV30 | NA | CASGLGAYEQYF | TGTGCCTCAGGATTGGGGGCCTACGAGCAGTACTTC
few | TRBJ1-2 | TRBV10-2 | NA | CASSERLPGHYGYTF | TGCGCCAGCAGTGAGCGTCTCCCAGGGCACTATGGCTACACCTTC
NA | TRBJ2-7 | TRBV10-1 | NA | CASSESMGSYEQYF | TGCGCCAGCAGTGAGTCGATGGGCTCCTACGAGCAGTACTTC
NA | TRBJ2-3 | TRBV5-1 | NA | CASTEWGASTDTQYF | TGCGCCTCCACTGAGTGGGGCGCGAGCACAGATACGCAGTATTTT
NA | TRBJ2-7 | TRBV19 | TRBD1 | CASRDRSDLRQYF | TGTGCCAGTCGGGACAGGTCGGATTTGAGGCAGTACTTC
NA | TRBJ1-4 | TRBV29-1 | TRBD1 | CSVEDHGQGEKLFF | TGCAGCGTTGAAGACCATGGACAGGGTGAAAAACTGTTTTTT
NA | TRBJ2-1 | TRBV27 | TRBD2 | CASSPQTSGMYNEQFF | TGTGCCAGCAGTCCTCAGACTAGCGGGATGTACAATGAGCAGTTCTTC
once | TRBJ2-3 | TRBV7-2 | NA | CASTRPRGGTDTQYF | TGTGCCAGCACCCGGCCGAGGGGAGGCACAGATACGCAGTATTTT
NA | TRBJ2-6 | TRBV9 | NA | CASSPPRVTGANVLTF | TGTGCCAGCAGCCCCCCCCGGGTGACTGGGGCCAACGTCCTGACTTTC
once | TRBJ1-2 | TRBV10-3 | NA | CAISYGASINYGYTF | TGTGCCATCAGTTACGGGGCCTCAATTAACTATGGCTACACCTTC
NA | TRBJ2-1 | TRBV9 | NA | CASSVGAGPFNEQFF | TGTGCCAGCAGCGTAGGGGCGGGGCCCTTCAATGAGCAGTTCTTC
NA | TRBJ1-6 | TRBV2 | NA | CASSEGHRENSPLHF | TGTGCCAGCAGTGAAGGACATCGAGAAAATTCACCCCTCCACTTT
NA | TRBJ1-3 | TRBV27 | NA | CASSPVQAASGNTIYF | TGTGCCAGCAGTCCAGTACAGGCGGCCTCTGGAAACACCATATATTTT
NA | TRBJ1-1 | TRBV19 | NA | CASSIGSHGRAEAFF | TGTGCCAGTAGTATAGGGTCTCACGGAAGAGCTGAAGCTTTCTTT
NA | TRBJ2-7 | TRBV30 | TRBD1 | CAWRQTGGVYEQYF | TGTGCCTGGAGGCAAACAGGGGGCGTCTACGAGCAGTACTTC
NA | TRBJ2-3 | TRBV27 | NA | CASSHLRQITDTQYF | TGTGCCAGCAGCCACCTACGGCAGATCACAGATACGCAGTATTTT
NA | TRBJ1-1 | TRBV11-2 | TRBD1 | CASSPWAWRDRGQTEAFF | TGTGCCAGCAGCCCCTGGGCATGGCGGGACAGGGGTCAAACTGAAGCTTTCTTT